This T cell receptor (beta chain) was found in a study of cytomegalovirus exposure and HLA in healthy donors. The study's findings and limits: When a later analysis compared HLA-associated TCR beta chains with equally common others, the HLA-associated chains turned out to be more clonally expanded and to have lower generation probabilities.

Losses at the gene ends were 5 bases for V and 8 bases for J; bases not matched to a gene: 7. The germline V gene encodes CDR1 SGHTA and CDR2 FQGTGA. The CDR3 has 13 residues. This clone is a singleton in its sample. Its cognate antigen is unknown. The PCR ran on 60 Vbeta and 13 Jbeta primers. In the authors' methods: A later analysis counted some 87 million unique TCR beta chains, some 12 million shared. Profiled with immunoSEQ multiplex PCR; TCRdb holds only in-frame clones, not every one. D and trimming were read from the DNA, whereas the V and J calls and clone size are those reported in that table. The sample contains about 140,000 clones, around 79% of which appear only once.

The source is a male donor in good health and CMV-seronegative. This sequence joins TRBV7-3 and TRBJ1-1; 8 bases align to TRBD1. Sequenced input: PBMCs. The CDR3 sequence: CASSQGQGREAFF. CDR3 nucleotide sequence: TGTGCCAGCAGCCAAGGACAGGGTAGGGAAGCTTTCTTT.